This TCR beta chain stems from a study of T cell responses to AZD1222 COVID-19 vaccine. Only in-frame clones appear in the TCRdb table, and some are missing; sequencing was by immunoSEQ multiplex PCR. The table has about 83,000 clones, around 87% seen once; the top ten hold more than 4.5%. In germline, CDR1 is SEHNR, CDR2 FQNEAQ (reference sequence). The V and J ends lost 5 bases and 9 bases, in that order; junction bases with no gene match: 10. This CDR3 contains 14 residues. The specimen comprised peripheral blood, sampled on day 0 of MenACWY control vaccination. The V call is TRBV7-9, the J call TRBJ2-4; 7 positions match TRBD1. This TCR derives from an adult in good health. The CDR3 loop is CASSRDPGGAIQYF. For the CDR3, the DNA is TGTGCCAGCAGCCGGGACCCAGGGGGTGCCATTCAGTACTTC. The entire variable domain, with the rest obtained from reference TRBV7-9 and TRBJ2-4, is as follows: DTGVSQNPRHKITKRGQNVTFRCDPISEHNRLYWYRQTLGQGPEFLTYFQNEAQLEKSRLLSDRFSAERPKGSFSTLEIQRTEQGDSAMYLCASSRDPGGAIQYFGAGTRLSVL.